The 24 T cell receptor beta chains presented below share a single source sample, sequenced in a study of T cells in Graves' hyperthyroidism and ophthalmopathy. The CDR3 regions of TCR beta were amplified from RNA transcripts. First-round RT-PCR with HTBI primers amplified the TCR CDR3 region. TCRdb re-called the multiplex PCR reads with MiXCR, one entry per CDR3 protein. The sample has around 560,000 distinct CDR3 sequences; roughly a sixth are singletons. Sequenced sample: blood. All receptors come from a woman under 30 with Graves' hyperthyroidism.

This clonotype was recorded at least ten times. The chain is built from TRBV28 and TRBJ2-7, with D perhaps TRBD1 (6 bases). This CDR3 region has 15 residues. The V gene lost 4 bases and the J gene lost 2 bases, with 15 bases spanning the gap. Germline V CDR1 and CDR2: MDHEN, SYDVKM. DNA of the CDR3: TGTGCCAGCAGTTCCCCCGGGACACCTACCTACGAGCAGTACTTC. This codes for CASSSPGTPTYEQYF.

This clonotype was counted only a few times. This chain joins TRBV19 and TRBJ2-2, with 8 bases fitting TRBD2. The CDR3 consists of 17 residues. V shed 3 bases, J shed 4 bases, and the junction held 10 bases outside the gene matches. Germline V gives CDR1 LNHDA, CDR2 SQIVND (reference sequence). The CDR3 nucleotides read TGTGCCAGTAGTATGTTAATTAGCGGGAAGGTCACCGGGGAGCTGTTTTTT. It is translated as CASSMLISGKVTGELFF.

This clonotype appeared many times. V usage is TRBV14 and J usage is TRBJ1-5; D remains ambiguous. The CDR3 has 15 amino acids. Deletions cut 2 bases from V and 3 bases from J, with 11 bases between. From germline, CDR1 is SGHDN and CDR2 FVKESK. CDR3 sequence: CASSQFSGFNQPQHF. The CDR3 DNA reads TGTGCCAGCAGCCAATTCAGCGGTTTCAATCAGCCCCAGCATTTT.

This clonotype came up a few times. The CDR3 spells CASSFSVYGGYTF. DNA for the CDR3: TGTGCCAGCAGTTTTTCGGTATACGGTGGCTACACCTTC. The V and J genes are TRBV27 and TRBJ1-2, with D uncertain. Trimming removed 3 bases at V and 7 bases at J, with 12 bases between. The CDR3 spans 13 residues. Germline V lookup: CDR1 MNHEY, CDR2 SMNVEV (reference sequence).

This clonotype was observed a few times. A much more abundant neighbour one base away suggests this may be a read error. V usage is TRBV12-3 or TRBV12-4 and J usage is TRBJ1-5; D not certain. The CDR3 is 15 residues long. V was trimmed by 3 bases and J by 2 bases, leaving 11 bases between them. In nucleotides, the CDR3 is TGTGCCAGCAGTTTGCAGGAGCGACGCAATCAGCCCCAGCATTTT. This sequence encodes CASSLQERRNQPQHF.

Worth noting for this clonotype: Given a much more abundant clone one base away, this may be a read error. The V call is TRBV12-3 or TRBV12-4, the J call TRBJ1-2, with 7 bases that match TRBD1. This CDR3 contains 15 residues. V shed 8 bases and J 6 bases; nucleotides not matched to a gene: 15. The CDR3 nucleotides are TGTGCCAGCTGGGGACAGAAGAGCCTCCTCCATGGCTACACCTTC. Encoded protein: CASWGQKSLLHGYTF.

This chain links TRBV6-1 with TRBJ2-3; possibly TRBD2 for D (6 bases). The CDR3 has 14 amino acids. Germline lookup yields CDR1 MNHNS and CDR2 SASEGT. Trimming shortened V by 7 bases and J by 5 bases, and 16 bases separated the two germline ends. Here the CDR3 reads CASTEGPHGDTQYF. The DNA for the CDR3 is TGTGCCAGCACGGAGGGGCCCCATGGAGATACGCAGTATTTT.

The rearrangement uses TRBV12-3 or TRBV12-4 and TRBJ2-3; 11 nucleotides line up with TRBD2. V shed 6 bases, J shed 3 bases, and the junction held 5 bases outside the gene matches. The CDR3 length is 15 residues. Written as DNA, the CDR3 is TGTGCCAGCAGGTCTACTAGCGGGAGTACAGATACGCAGTATTTT. This gives the protein CASRSTSGSTDTQYF.

This rearrangement joins TRBV19 to TRBJ2-2; D is undetermined. V was cut by 7 bases and J by 7 bases, with 10 bases left in between. This CDR3 contains 12 residues. The germline V gene encodes CDR1 LNHDA and CDR2 SQIVND (reference sequence). CDR3 DNA sequence: TGTGCCAGTACCTACAATAACGGGGAGCTGTTTTTT. It is translated as CASTYNNGELFF.

The sample holds a few counts of this clonotype. The chain has TRBV4-2 and TRBJ2-1; 8 bases are a match to TRBD2. V shed 10 bases, J shed 5 bases, and the junction held 4 bases outside the gene matches. Germline V CDR1 and CDR2: LGHNA, YNFKEQ. This CDR3 has 12 residues. The CDR3 region is CAISSGDNEQFF. CDR3 DNA: TGTGCCATCAGTAGCGGGGACAATGAGCAGTTCTTC.

The chain employs TRBV20-1 and TRBJ1-2, with 12 bases lining up with TRBD1. The CDR3 runs 15 residues. Germline V gene lookup returns CDR1 DFQATT and CDR2 SNEGSKA (reference sequence). The trim removed 0 bases at V and 7 bases at J, leaving 6 bases unmatched. This chain's CDR3 is CSARDLGTGGFGYTF. In nucleotides, the CDR3 is TGCAGTGCTAGAGATCTCGGGACAGGGGGCTTTGGCTACACCTTC.

This clonotype appeared many times. V and J are TRBV6-2 or TRBV6-3 and TRBJ2-5, with D possibly being TRBD1 (6 bases). Trimming took off 6 bases at V and 5 bases at J, with 19 bases between the two ends. The CDR3 is made up of 15 amino acids. Germline CDR1 MNHEY, CDR2 SVGEGT. CDR3: CASSTARGPWETQYF. The CDR3 DNA is TGTGCCAGCAGCACCGCCAGGGGCCCATGGGAGACCCAGTACTTC.

This clonotype was observed at least ten times. V gene TRBV2 combines with J gene TRBJ2-5; 14 bases match TRBD2. Germline trimming cut 8 bases from V and 5 bases from J; bases unmatched to any gene: 7. Per the germline V gene, CDR1 is SNHLY and CDR2 is FYNNEI. This CDR3 comprises 15 residues. DNA for the CDR3: TGTGCCAGCCCCGGGACTAGCGGGAGTAGCGAGACCCAGTACTTC. Translated: CASPGTSGSSETQYF. Complete variable domain (other parts from reference TRBV2 and TRBJ2-5): EPEVTQTPSHQVTQMGQEVILRCVPISNHLYFYWYRQILGQKVEFLVSFYNNEISEKSEIFDDQFSVERPDGSNFTLKIRSTKLEDSAMYFCASPGTSGSSETQYFGPGTRLLVL.

This clonotype was observed many times. The CDR3 sequence is CSASGWTPGTEAFF. CDR3 coding DNA: TGCAGTGCTAGTGGATGGACCCCTGGGACTGAAGCTTTCTTT. The J gene is TRBJ1-1, the V gene TRBV20-1; D unresolved. V lost 3 bases, J lost 5 bases, and 16 bases lay in between. The V gene's germline CDR1 is DFQATT and CDR2 SNEGSKA (reference sequence). CDR3 size: 14 residues.

V and J are TRBV10-2 and TRBJ2-1; no clear D gene. Trimming left V 3 bases short and J 10 bases short, with 16 bases between. The CDR3 covers 14 residues. Germline V gene data show CDR1 as WSHSY and CDR2 as SAAADI. In nucleotides, the CDR3 is TGCGCCAGCAGTGAATATCAGGATCAGTCGGAGCAGTTCTTC. It encodes CASSEYQDQSEQFF.

This clonotype came up many times. The CDR3 nucleotides are TGTGCCAGCACCTCGGGAGACAGGGTAAGGATTGGCACTGAAGCTTTCTTT. Protein: CASTSGDRVRIGTEAFF. The gene calls are TRBV6-1 and TRBJ1-1, with 7 bases fitting TRBD1. V trimming: 7 bases; J trimming: 4 bases; junction bases outside the gene matches: 18. The CDR3 spans 17 residues. Germline CDR1 reads MNHNS; CDR2 reads SASEGT.

Many counts were recorded for this clonotype. The chain couples TRBV7-3 to TRBJ2-1; tentatively, D is TRBD2 (5 bases). From germline, CDR1 is SGHTA and CDR2 FQGTGA. The CDR3 length is 13 residues. The germline V and J ends were trimmed by 5 bases and 7 bases, with 12 bases remaining between them. For the CDR3, the DNA is TGTGCCAGCAGCGCAATACTAGGGAATGAGCAGTTCTTC. The encoded protein is CASSAILGNEQFF.

The table lists this clonotype with many counts. J is TRBJ1-2 and V is TRBV11-2; 9 nucleotides line up with TRBD1. The junction had 5 bases not matched to a gene; V was cut back by 6 bases and J by 3 bases. This CDR3 is built from 14 residues. Germline values: CDR1 SGHAT, CDR2 FQNNGV. DNA of the CDR3: TGTGCCAGCAGTACAGGGGGCAAGGACTATGGCTACACCTTC. Translating gives CASSTGGKDYGYTF.

The table lists this clonotype with many counts. The chain links TRBV30 to TRBJ1-1; TRBD1 matches 8 bases. The V gene's germline CDR1 is GTSNPN and CDR2 SVGIG (reference sequence). The CDR3 totals 13 residues. V dropped 1 base and J dropped 5; count of bases not matched to a gene: 3. CDR3 protein: CAWSGTGWTEAFF. Written as DNA, the CDR3 is TGTGCCTGGAGTGGGACAGGGTGGACTGAAGCTTTCTTT.

This clonotype was seen a handful of times. V is TRBV18 and J is TRBJ1-5, with 12 bases fitting TRBD2. The J call may be mistaken, given a closer DNA end match to TRBJ2-3. CDR3 length: 17 residues. Germline loops: CDR1 KGHSH, CDR2 LQKENI. The chain's CDR3 is CASSPRRLAGAEPAQYF. As DNA, the CDR3 is TGTGCCAGCTCACCACGGAGACTAGCGGGGGCCGAACCAGCCCAGTATTTT.

The sample holds many counts of this clonotype. This chain joins TRBV12-3 or TRBV12-4 and TRBJ2-1, with 7 bases that match TRBD1. The CDR3 totals 16 residues. The junction had 7 bases not matched to a gene; V was cut back by 5 bases and J by 0 bases. Written as DNA, the CDR3 is TGTGCCAGCAGTGAAAGACAGGGTAGCTCCTACAATGAGCAGTTCTTC. Encoded protein: CASSERQGSSYNEQFF.

Remarks on this clonotype: The conserved phenylalanine or tryptophan normally closing the CDR3 is absent here, so this likely arose from a read error. The chain carries TRBV24-1 and TRBJ2-1; D is ambiguous. The length of the CDR3 is 14 residues. Trimming shortened V by 6 bases and J by 0 bases, and 8 bases separated the two germline ends. Germline values: CDR1 KGHDR, CDR2 SFDVKD. The DNA for the CDR3 is TGTGCCACCAGTAGATTGGGCTCCTACAATGAGCAGTTCATC. As protein: CATSRLGSYNEQFI.

V gene TRBV5-5 combines with J gene TRBJ2-3, with D unresolved. Germline CDR1 reads SGHKS; CDR2 reads YYEKEE (reference sequence). The CDR3 is 15 residues long. Between the trimmed V and J ends, which lost 2 bases and 0 bases, there was a span of 10 bases. The CDR3 sequence: CASSFQSPSTDTQYF. DNA of the CDR3: TGTGCCAGCAGCTTCCAGAGCCCGAGCACAGATACGCAGTATTTT.

The V and J genes are TRBV29-1 and TRBJ2-3, with D perhaps matching TRBD1 or TRBD2 (5 bases each). Trimming cost V 4 bases and J 2 bases, with 13 bases left between them. Germline CDR1 SQVTM, CDR2 ANQGSEA. The CDR3 is 14 residues long. The CDR3 DNA reads as TGCAGCGTTGCCGGGGCCCTGAACACAGATACGCAGTATTTT. This codes for CSVAGALNTDTQYF.